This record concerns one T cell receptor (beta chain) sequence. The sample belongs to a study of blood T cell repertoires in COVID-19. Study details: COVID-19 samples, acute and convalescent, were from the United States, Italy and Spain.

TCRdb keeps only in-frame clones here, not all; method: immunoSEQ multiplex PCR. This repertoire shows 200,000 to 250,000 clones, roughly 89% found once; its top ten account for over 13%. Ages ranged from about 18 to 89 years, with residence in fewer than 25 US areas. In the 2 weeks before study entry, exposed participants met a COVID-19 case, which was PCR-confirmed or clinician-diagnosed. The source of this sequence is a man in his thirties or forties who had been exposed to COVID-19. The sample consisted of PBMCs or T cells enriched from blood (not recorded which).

This CDR3 is CASSQDISLSGGLPYEQYF. The CDR3 region has the DNA TGCGCCAGCAGCCAAGATATCAGCCTTAGCGGGGGGTTACCCTACGAGCAGTACTTC. This chain connects TRBV4-3 to TRBJ2-7; 10 nucleotides line up with TRBD2. V shed 0 bases, J shed 2 bases, and the junction held 13 bases outside the gene matches. This CDR3 contains 19 residues. Looked up from germline, CDR1 is LGHNA and CDR2 is YSLEER.